This TCR beta chain was profiled in a study of T cell responses to AZD1222 COVID-19 vaccine. General study findings and limits: Just 5 to 7 AZD1222 recipients tested seropositive at baseline. An increase in Spike-specific TCR breadth and depth was observed after two AZD1222 doses. Females outnumbered males among donors, who were mostly white British; clonal diversity was possibly underestimated. Vaccine-associated CD4 TCRs ranged over spike, dominating at 160-218 and 743-854.

As for this clone: The antigen is unknown.

Using immunoSEQ multiplex PCR, the repertoire was profiled, and TCRdb retains in-frame clones only, with some absent. Of about 94,000 clones listed, around nine tenths are singletons. This CDR3 region has 13 residues. The germline CDR1 and CDR2 sequences are MNHNS and SASEGT. V was trimmed by 3 bases and J by 5 bases, leaving 10 bases between them. The clonotype originates from an adult in good health. This sequence joins TRBV6-1 and TRBJ2-5; D not certain. The sample was peripheral blood, taken on day 0 of AZD1222 vaccination. The CDR3 bases are TGTGCCAGCAGTGATGTGATCGGGGAGACCCAGTACTTC. Its translation is CASSDVIGETQYF.